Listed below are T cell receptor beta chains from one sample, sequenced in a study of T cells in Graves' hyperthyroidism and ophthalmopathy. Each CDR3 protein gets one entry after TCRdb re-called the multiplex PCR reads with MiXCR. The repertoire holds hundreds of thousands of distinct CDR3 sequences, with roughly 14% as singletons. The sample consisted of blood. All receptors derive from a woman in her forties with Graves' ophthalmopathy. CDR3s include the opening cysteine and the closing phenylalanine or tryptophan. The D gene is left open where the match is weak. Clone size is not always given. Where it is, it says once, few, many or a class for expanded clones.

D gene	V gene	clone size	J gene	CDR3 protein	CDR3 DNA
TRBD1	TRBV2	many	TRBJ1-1	CATRRTGWSTEAFF	TGTGCCACCAGGAGGACAGGTTGGAGCACTGAAGCTTTCTTT
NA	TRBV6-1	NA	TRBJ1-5	CAIPVRCRPQHF	TGTGCCATCCCCGTGAGGTGTCGACCCCAGCATTTT
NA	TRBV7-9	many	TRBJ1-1	CASSPLRMNTEAFF	TGTGCCAGCAGCCCCCTCAGAATGAACACTGAAGCTTTCTTT
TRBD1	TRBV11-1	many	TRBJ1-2	CASSVTTGLSNYGYTF	TGTGCCAGCAGCGTAACGACAGGGCTTTCTAACTATGGCTACACCTTC
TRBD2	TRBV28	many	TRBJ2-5	CASSRTSGRAETQYF	TGCGCCAGCAGCCGGACTAGCGGGAGGGCAGAGACCCAGTACTTC
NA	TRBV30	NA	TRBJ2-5	CAWSVNGQETQYF	TGTGCCTGGAGTGTCAATGGGCAAGAGACCCAGTACTTC
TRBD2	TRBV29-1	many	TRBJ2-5	CSGSGGGWTQETQYF	TGCAGCGGGAGCGGGGGGGGATGGACCCAAGAGACCCAGTACTTC
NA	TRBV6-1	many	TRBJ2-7	CASTGSQATEQYF	TGTGCCAGCACCGGAAGCCAGGCCACCGAGCAGTACTTC
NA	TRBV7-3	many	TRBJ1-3	CASSSGGDTIYF	TGTGCCAGCAGCTCCGGAGGGGACACCATATATTTT
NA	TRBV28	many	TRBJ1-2	CASSSTGYGYTF	TGTGCCAGCAGTTCTACTGGCTATGGCTACACCTTC
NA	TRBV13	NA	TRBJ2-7	CASSRPGHKSYEQYF	TGTGCCAGCAGTCGTCCGGGACACAAATCCTACGAGCAGTACTTC
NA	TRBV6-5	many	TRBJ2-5	CASRYRASHIGAQYF	TGTGCCAGCAGATACAGAGCTTCCCATATTGGGGCCCAGTACTTC
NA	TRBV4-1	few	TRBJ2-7	CASSQDEGRGEQYF	TGCGCCAGCAGCCAAGATGAGGGACGGGGCGAGCAGTACTTC
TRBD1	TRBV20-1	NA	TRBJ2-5	CSARPLTQGGMETQYF	TGCAGTGCTAGACCGTTGACACAGGGGGGTATGGAGACCCAGTACTTC
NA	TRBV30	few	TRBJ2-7	CAWSFVGAVAGQYF	TGTGCCTGGAGTTTTGTAGGGGCGGTTGCGGGGCAGTACTTC
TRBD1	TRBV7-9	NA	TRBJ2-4	CASSLETGGRDIQYF	TGTGCCAGCAGCTTAGAGACAGGGGGCCGAGACATTCAGTACTTC
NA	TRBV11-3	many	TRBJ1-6	CASSYALGSPLHF	TGTGCCAGCAGCTACGCTCTCGGTTCACCCCTCCACTTT
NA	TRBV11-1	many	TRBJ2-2	CASSPGLSQTGELFF	TGTGCCAGCAGCCCAGGGTTATCGCAGACCGGGGAGCTGTTTTTT
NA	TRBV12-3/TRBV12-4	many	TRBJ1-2	CASFPGQGHGYTF	TGTGCCAGCTTCCCGGGGCAGGGGCATGGCTACACCTTC
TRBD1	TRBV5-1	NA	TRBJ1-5	CASARPDREKGLHQPQHF	TGCGCCAGCGCCAGACCTGACAGGGAAAAAGGCCTACATCAGCCCCAGCATTTT
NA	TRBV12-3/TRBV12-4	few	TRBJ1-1	CASSPTGRRGPTEAFF	TGTGCCAGCAGTCCCACAGGGAGGAGGGGCCCCACTGAAGCTTTCTTT
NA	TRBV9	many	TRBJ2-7	CASSPGRGVSNEQYF	TGTGCCAGCAGCCCCGGAAGGGGAGTCTCGAACGAGCAGTACTTC
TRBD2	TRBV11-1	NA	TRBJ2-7	CASTEGLAGGPHEQYF	TGTGCCAGCACTGAGGGACTAGCGGGAGGGCCCCACGAGCAGTACTTC
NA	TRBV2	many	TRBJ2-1	CASSGFLGYNEQFF	TGTGCCAGCAGTGGGTTCTTAGGGTACAATGAGCAGTTCTTC
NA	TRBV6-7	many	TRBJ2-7	CASSYEETQIDEQYF	TGTGCCAGCAGTTACGAAGAGACTCAGATCGACGAGCAGTACTTC
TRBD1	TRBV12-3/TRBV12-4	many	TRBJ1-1	CASSLYMQGETEAFF	TGTGCCAGCAGTTTATATATGCAGGGGGAAACTGAAGCTTTCTTT
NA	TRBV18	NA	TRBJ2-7	CASKDDDSYEQYF	TGTGCCAGCAAGGACGATGACTCCTACGAGCAGTACTTC
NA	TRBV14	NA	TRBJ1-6	CASTQYGRGNSPLHF	TGTGCCAGCACCCAGTACGGCAGGGGTAATTCACCCCTCCACTTT
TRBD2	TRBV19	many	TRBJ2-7	CASSHDVASGSYEQYF	TGTGCCAGTAGTCACGACGTCGCTAGCGGGAGTTACGAGCAGTACTTC
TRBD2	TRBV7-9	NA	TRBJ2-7	CASSPQAGVYEQYF	TGTGCCAGCAGCCCCCAAGCGGGAGTGTACGAGCAGTACTTC
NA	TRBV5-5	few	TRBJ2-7	CASSWSTSFDEQYF	TGTGCCAGCAGCTGGTCTACTAGCTTCGACGAGCAGTACTTC
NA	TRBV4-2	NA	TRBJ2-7	CASSQGGAPNEQYF	TGTGCCAGCAGCCAAGGAGGGGCGCCAAACGAGCAGTACTTC
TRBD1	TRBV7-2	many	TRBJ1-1	CASSLAGQAVGEAFF	TGTGCCAGCAGCTTAGCGGGACAGGCCGTTGGTGAAGCTTTCTTT
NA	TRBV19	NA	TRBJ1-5	CASSIGLSQPQHF	TGTGCCAGTAGTATAGGGTTGAGTCAGCCCCAGCATTTT
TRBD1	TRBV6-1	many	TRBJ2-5	CASSPQGATQETQYF	TGTGCCAGCAGCCCACAGGGGGCTACCCAAGAGACCCAGTACTTC
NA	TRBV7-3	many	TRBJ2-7	CAGDRRGYYEQYF	TGTGCCGGCGACCGTAGAGGGTACTACGAGCAGTACTTC
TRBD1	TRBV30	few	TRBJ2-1	CAGSTGGGDEQFF	TGTGCCGGGTCAACAGGGGGAGGCGATGAGCAGTTCTTC
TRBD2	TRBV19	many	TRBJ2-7	CASSTDGTSGTYEQYF	TGTGCCAGTAGTACTGACGGGACTAGCGGGACCTACGAGCAGTACTTC
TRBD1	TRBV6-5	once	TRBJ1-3	CASSYGGQGNTIYF	TGTGCCAGCAGTTACGGGGGACAGGGAAACACCATATATTTT
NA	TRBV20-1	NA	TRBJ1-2	CSARDVRGAHGYTF	TGCAGTGCTAGGGATGTTCGGGGGGCTCATGGCTACACCTTC
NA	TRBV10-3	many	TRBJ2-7	CAISGEGTYEQYF	TGTGCCATCAGTGGCGAGGGGACCTACGAGCAGTACTTC
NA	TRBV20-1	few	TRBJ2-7	CSARAVSEQYF	TGCAGTGCTAGAGCAGTTTCCGAGCAGTACTTC
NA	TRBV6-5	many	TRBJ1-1	CATIRRPGNTEAFF	TGTGCCACAATTAGAAGGCCTGGGAACACTGAAGCTTTCTTT
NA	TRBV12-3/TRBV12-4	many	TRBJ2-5	CASSPRLVSETQYF	TGTGCCAGCAGTCCCCGACTAGTTTCAGAGACCCAGTACTTC
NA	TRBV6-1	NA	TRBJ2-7	CASSQEIGSYEQYF	TGTGCCAGCAGCCAAGAGATAGGCTCCTACGAGCAGTACTTC
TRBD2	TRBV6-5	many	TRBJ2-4	CASSSSASGRRDIQYF	TGTGCCAGCAGTTCCTCGGCTAGCGGGAGACGTGACATTCAGTACTTC
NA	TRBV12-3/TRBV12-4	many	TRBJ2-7	CASSLAPTYEQYF	TGTGCCAGCAGTTTAGCGCCGACCTACGAGCAGTACTTC